The entry that follows covers one T cell receptor beta chain sequence. This clonotype was seen ten or more times. This clone's antigen is unknown. Nothing much larger sits one base from this clone, and base qualities are not available. According to the germline V gene, CDR1 reads KGHDR and CDR2 reads SFDVKD. The germline V end is reduced by 4 bases and the J end by 7 bases; junction bases left unmatched: 12. Reading from cysteine to phenylalanine, the CDR3 counts 16 amino acids. Here the CDR3 DNA is all that survives: 48 bases in frame from base 1. This sample was taken from a study of CD8 T cells in ankylosing spondylitis (dated by TCRdb to the late 2010s). For the study in its entirety: The study profiled T cell receptor beta repertoires in healthy donors and ankylosing spondylitis patients to find disease-linked TCR variants. The full study cohort comprised 20 to 25 ankylosing spondylitis patients and around 100 healthy donors. Samples of peripheral blood were taken, and for ankylosing spondylitis patients, synovial fluid was collected as well.

Overall study outcomes, separate from this receptor: The disease-linked clones had a CD8+ phenotype and were found at relatively low frequencies in peripheral blood. Blood from ankylosing spondylitis patients appeared to be characterized by a TCR beta motif made up of several highly homologous amino acid variants. The disease-linked clones were reported as significantly enriched in matched synovial fluid samples from ankylosing spondylitis patients. Some of the motif variants had been reported before in the synovial fluid and blood of reactive arthritis patients, a finding that suggests common disease-initiation mechanisms.

The listed sequencing device is Illumina HiSeq 2500. TCR beta libraries were prepared by quantitative 5'-RACE with molecular barcodes. Concerning the study's data processing: A new computational method, built on a probabilistic model of VDJ rearrangement, was used to identify disease-linked TCR variants. TCRdb reran the public reads through fastp at Q25 and MiXCR, keeping productive beta chains. Every entry covers one CDR3 protein and lists the most common genes and DNA from its rows. The V and J calls and clone size come from TCRdb's table, not from the authors' own analysis. The sample yields 700,000 to 1,000,000 distinct CDR3 sequences; 12% were counted once. Roughly 0.51% of the sample belongs to the ten largest clones.

The chain joins TRBV24-1 to TRBJ1-1; a stretch of 9 junction bases matches TRBD1. What was sequenced was blood, either unsorted or a sorted T cell fraction (not recorded which). The receptor was isolated from a male donor with ankylosing spondylitis. The DNA is as follows: TGTGCCACCAGTGACCCTCCTGGGACAGGGAGTGGTGAAGCTTTCTTT. This translates into CATSDPPGTGSGEAFF.